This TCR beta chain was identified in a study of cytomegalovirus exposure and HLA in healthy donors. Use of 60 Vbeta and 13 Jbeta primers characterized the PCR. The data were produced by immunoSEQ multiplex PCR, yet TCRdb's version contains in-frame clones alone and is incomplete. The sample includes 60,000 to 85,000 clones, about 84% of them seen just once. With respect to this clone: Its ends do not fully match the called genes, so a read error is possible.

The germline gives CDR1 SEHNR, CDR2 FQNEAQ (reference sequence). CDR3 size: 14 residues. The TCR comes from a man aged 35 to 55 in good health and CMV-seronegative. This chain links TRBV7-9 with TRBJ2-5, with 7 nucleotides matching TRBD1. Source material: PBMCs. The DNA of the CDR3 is TGTTCCAGCAGCTTAACGGGGACAGTAGGGACCCAGTACTTC. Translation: CSSSLTGTVGTQYF.